A selection of T cell receptor beta chains follows, all from one sample in a study of cytomegalovirus exposure and HLA in healthy donors. Produced via immunoSEQ multiplex PCR; TCRdb's table is partial and in-frame only. Of around 150,000 clones listed, roughly four fifths are singletons. The sample taken for sequencing was PBMCs. These receptors all stem from a man aged 25 to 40 in good health and CMV-seronegative. The CDR3 runs from the conserved cysteine through the conserved F or W. Each record gives: V gene, J gene, clone size, D gene, CDR3 protein, CDR3 DNA. D genes are given only for firm matches. Size values are once, few and many counts, or a class for expanded clones, and some rows have none.

v_gene: TRBV4-2
j_gene: TRBJ2-1
abundance: few
d_gene: -
CDR3aa: CASSQDGGAGTNNEQFF
CDR3nt: TGTGCCAGCAGCCAAGATGGGGGCGCTGGGACTAACAATGAGCAGTTCTTC

v_gene: TRBV5-5
j_gene: TRBJ1-2
abundance: -
d_gene: -
CDR3aa: CASSLDLGAYGYTF
CDR3nt: TGTGCCAGCAGCTTGGACTTAGGGGCCTATGGCTACACCTTC

v_gene: TRBV5-1
j_gene: TRBJ1-1
abundance: -
d_gene: -
CDR3aa: CASSLAGNGNTEAFF
CDR3nt: TGCGCCAGCAGCTTGGCCGGGAATGGGAACACTGAAGCTTTCTTT

v_gene: TRBV28
j_gene: TRBJ2-1
abundance: -
d_gene: TRBD2
CDR3aa: CASVGLAGNSYNEQFF
CDR3nt: TGTGCCAGCGTGGGGCTAGCGGGGAACTCCTACAATGAGCAGTTCTTC

v_gene: TRBV27
j_gene: TRBJ1-5
abundance: -
d_gene: -
CDR3aa: CASSPRQVDQPQHF
CDR3nt: TGTGCCAGCAGTCCCCGACAGGTCGATCAGCCCCAGCATTTT

v_gene: TRBV25-1
j_gene: TRBJ2-7
abundance: once
d_gene: TRBD1
CDR3aa: CASSDGTAYEQYF
CDR3nt: TGTGCCAGCAGTGATGGGACAGCCTACGAGCAGTACTTC

v_gene: TRBV28
j_gene: TRBJ2-4
abundance: few
d_gene: -
CDR3aa: CASRGQAKNIQYF
CDR3nt: TGTGCCAGCAGGGGGCAAGCCAAAAACATTCAGTACTTC

v_gene: TRBV11-1
j_gene: TRBJ1-1
abundance: few
d_gene: -
CDR3aa: CASSSRARNTEAFF
CDR3nt: TGTGCCAGCAGCTCCCGAGCGCGGAACACTGAAGCTTTCTTT

v_gene: TRBV10-1
j_gene: TRBJ2-5
abundance: -
d_gene: TRBD2
CDR3aa: CASSESGREGRETQYF
CDR3nt: TGCGCCAGCAGTGAGTCGGGGCGGGAGGGCCGTGAGACCCAGTACTTC

v_gene: TRBV7-6
j_gene: TRBJ2-1
abundance: -
d_gene: TRBD2
CDR3aa: CASSLALAGGFLHEQFF
CDR3nt: TGTGCCAGCAGCTTAGCGCTAGCGGGAGGGTTCCTCCATGAGCAGTTCTTC

v_gene: TRBV9
j_gene: TRBJ1-4
abundance: -
d_gene: -
CDR3aa: CASSGGAAGDEKLFF
CDR3nt: TGTGCCAGCAGCGGTGGGGCCGCAGGGGATGAAAAACTGTTTTTT

v_gene: TRBV5-1
j_gene: TRBJ1-1
abundance: -
d_gene: TRBD1
CDR3aa: CASSSVSGTGFLTEAFF
CDR3nt: TGCGCCAGCAGCTCCGTATCGGGGACAGGGTTTTTGACTGAAGCTTTCTTT

v_gene: TRBV19
j_gene: TRBJ2-1
abundance: -
d_gene: -
CDR3aa: CASRSHGSSYNEQFF
CDR3nt: TGTGCCAGTAGATCCCACGGGAGCTCCTACAATGAGCAGTTCTTC

v_gene: TRBV10-3
j_gene: TRBJ1-1
abundance: -
d_gene: TRBD1
CDR3aa: CAIRRQGLNTEAFF
CDR3nt: TGTGCCATCAGACGACAGGGACTGAACACTGAAGCTTTCTTT

v_gene: TRBV1
j_gene: TRBJ2-3
abundance: -
d_gene: -
CDR3aa: CTSRGDRDLQQKGDTQYF
CDR3nt: TGCACCAGCAGGGGGGACCGGGACTTACAACAGAAAGGGGATACGCAGTATTTT

v_gene: TRBV5-1
j_gene: TRBJ2-1
abundance: -
d_gene: TRBD2
CDR3aa: CASSLVQGGAFNEQFF
CDR3nt: TGCGCCAGCAGCTTGGTCCAGGGAGGGGCATTTAATGAGCAGTTCTTC

v_gene: TRBV7-9
j_gene: TRBJ2-2
abundance: -
d_gene: TRBD1
CDR3aa: CASSARDRGTGELFF
CDR3nt: TGTGCCAGCAGCGCCAGGGACAGGGGCACCGGGGAGCTGTTTTTT

v_gene: TRBV19
j_gene: TRBJ2-2
abundance: -
d_gene: TRBD2
CDR3aa: CASSIIIGTSAANTGELFF
CDR3nt: TGTGCCAGTAGTATTATAATCGGGACTAGCGCCGCGAACACCGGGGAGCTGTTTTTT

v_gene: TRBV6-5
j_gene: TRBJ1-1
abundance: -
d_gene: -
CDR3aa: CASSYSPGSEAFF
CDR3nt: TGTGCCAGCAGTTACTCGCCGGGATCTGAAGCTTTCTTT

v_gene: TRBV18
j_gene: TRBJ2-7
abundance: once
d_gene: TRBD1
CDR3aa: CASSRREGQVYEQYF
CDR3nt: TGTGCCAGCTCCCGACGAGAGGGACAGGTCTACGAGCAGTACTTC